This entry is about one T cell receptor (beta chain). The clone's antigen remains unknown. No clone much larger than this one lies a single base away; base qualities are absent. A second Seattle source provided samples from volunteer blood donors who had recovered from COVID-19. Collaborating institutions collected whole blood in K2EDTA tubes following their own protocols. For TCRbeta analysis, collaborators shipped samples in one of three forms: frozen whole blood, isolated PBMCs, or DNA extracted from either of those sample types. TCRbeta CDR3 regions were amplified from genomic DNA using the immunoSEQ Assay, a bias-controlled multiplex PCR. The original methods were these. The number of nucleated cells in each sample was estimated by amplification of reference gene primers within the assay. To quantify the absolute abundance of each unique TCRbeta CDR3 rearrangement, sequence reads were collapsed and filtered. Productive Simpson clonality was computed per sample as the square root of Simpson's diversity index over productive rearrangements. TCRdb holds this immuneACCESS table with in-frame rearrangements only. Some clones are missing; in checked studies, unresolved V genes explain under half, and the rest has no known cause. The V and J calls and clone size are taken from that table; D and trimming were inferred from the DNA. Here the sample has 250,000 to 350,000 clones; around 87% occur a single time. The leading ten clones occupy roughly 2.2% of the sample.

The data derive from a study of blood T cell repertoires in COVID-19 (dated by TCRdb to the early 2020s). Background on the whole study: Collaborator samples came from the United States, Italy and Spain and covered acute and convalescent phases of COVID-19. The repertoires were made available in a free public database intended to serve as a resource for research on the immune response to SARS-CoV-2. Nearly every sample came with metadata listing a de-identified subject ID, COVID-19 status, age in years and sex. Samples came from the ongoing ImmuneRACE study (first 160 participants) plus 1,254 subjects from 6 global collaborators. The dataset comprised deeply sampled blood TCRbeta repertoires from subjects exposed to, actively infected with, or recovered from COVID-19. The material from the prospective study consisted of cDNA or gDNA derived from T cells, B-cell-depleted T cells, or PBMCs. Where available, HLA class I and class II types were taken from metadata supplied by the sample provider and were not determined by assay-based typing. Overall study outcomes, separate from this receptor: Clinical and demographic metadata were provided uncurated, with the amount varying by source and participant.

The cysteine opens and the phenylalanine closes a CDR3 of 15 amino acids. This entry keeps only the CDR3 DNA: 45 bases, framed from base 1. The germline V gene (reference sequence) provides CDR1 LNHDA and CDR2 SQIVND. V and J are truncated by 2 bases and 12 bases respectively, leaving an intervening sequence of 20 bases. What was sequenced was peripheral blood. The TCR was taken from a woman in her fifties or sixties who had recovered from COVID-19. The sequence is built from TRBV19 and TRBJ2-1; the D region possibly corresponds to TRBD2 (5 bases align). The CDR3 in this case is CASSIIGREGSRQFF. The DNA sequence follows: TGTGCCAGTAGTATAATTGGTCGAGAGGGCTCTAGGCAGTTCTTC.